These 3 T cell receptor beta chains originate from one sample sequenced in a study of CD8 T cells in ankylosing spondylitis (dated by TCRdb to about 2017). The library came from 5' RACE. TCRdb lists the instrument as Illumina HiSeq 2500. TCRdb reprocessing: public reads trimmed at Q25 with fastp, clones called with MiXCR, in-frame beta chains kept. Every CDR3 protein is listed once, alongside the most common genes and DNA of its rows. The sample table contains a few hundred thousand distinct CDR3 sequences; only one count was recorded for 20% of them. The top ten clones comprise 3% to 4% of the sample. The sequenced sample consisted of blood, either unsorted or a sorted T cell fraction (not recorded which). The receptors here all came from a female donor with ankylosing spondylitis or in good health (not recorded which).

The chain employs TRBV27 and TRBJ2-3, with a weak D call TRBD2 (5 bases). The CDR3 loop spans 13 amino acids. Trimming cost V 6 bases and J 5 bases, with 12 bases left between them. The germline V gene encodes CDR1 MNHEY and CDR2 SMNVEV (reference sequence). The CDR3 DNA is TGTGCCAGCAGACTAGATCAGCAAGATACGCAGTATTTT. Its translation is CASRLDQQDTQYF.

In this sample, this clonotype turned up a few times. The gene calls are TRBV2 and TRBJ2-4; TRBD1 might be the D (6 bases). Per the germline V gene, CDR1 is SNHLY and CDR2 is FYNNEI. The CDR3 sequence is 14 residues long. V gave up 9 bases and J gave up 7 bases, with 19 bases separating them. The CDR3 region is CASRTETSPNIQYF. The DNA of the CDR3 is TGTGCCAGTCGGACAGAAACGAGTCCGAACATTCAGTACTTC.

The gene calls are TRBV5-1 and TRBJ2-5; D might be TRBD1 or TRBD2, each matching 5 bases. This CDR3 has 15 amino acids. Germline CDR1 and CDR2: SGHRS and YFSETQ. The V and J ends lost 6 bases and 1 base respectively, with 16 bases between them. CDR3 sequence reads: CASNRVGVSQETQYF. CDR3 DNA: TGCGCCAGCAACCGCGTGGGGGTTAGCCAAGAGACCCAGTACTTC.